A selection of T cell receptor beta chains follows, all from one sample in a study of cytomegalovirus exposure and HLA in healthy donors. Assay used: immunoSEQ multiplex PCR; TCRdb lists only in-frame clones, some missing. Here the sample spans about 150,000 clones, around 78% being singletons. Source material: PBMCs. The receptors derive from a man aged 35 to 55 in good health and CMV-seronegative. CDR3s include the opening cysteine and the closing phenylalanine or tryptophan. The D gene is left open where the match is weak. Clone sizes are given selectively: once, few, many, or a class where the clone is expanded.

TRBV5-6	TRBD1	.	TRBJ2-5	TGTGCCAGCAGCGTCCCGGGACAGGGGGCGATGGGTGCCCAGTACTTC	CASSVPGQGAMGAQYF
TRBV2	.	.	TRBJ1-1	TGTGCCAGCAAGGACAGCTATCTTTTTGAAGCTTTCTTT	CASKDSYLFEAFF
TRBV9	.	.	TRBJ2-6	TGTGCCAGCAGCCCCATCTCTGGGGCCAACGTCCTGACTTTC	CASSPISGANVLTF
TRBV7-3	TRBD2	.	TRBJ2-5	TGTGCCAGCAGCTGGCTAGCGGGAGTGGGCGAGACCCAGTACTTC	CASSWLAGVGETQYF
TRBV9	TRBD2	.	TRBJ2-1	TGTGCCAGCAGCGTGACTAGCGGGAGAAATGAGCAGTTCTTC	CASSVTSGRNEQFF
TRBV6-5	.	.	TRBJ1-1	TGTGCCAGCAGTAGGAGTCAAACTGAAGCTTTCTTT	CASSRSQTEAFF
TRBV30	.	.	TRBJ2-3	TGTGCCTGGAGTATAGTAGCGGGCACAGATACGCAGTATTTT	CAWSIVAGTDTQYF
TRBV28	.	.	TRBJ2-7	TGTGCCAGCAGCCCCGTGCCACAGACCTACGAGCAGTACTTC	CASSPVPQTYEQYF
TRBV19	TRBD1	few	TRBJ1-5	TGTGCCAGTAGTCCCCGGGACAGATCAAATCAGCCCCAGCATTTT	CASSPRDRSNQPQHF
TRBV2	.	few	TRBJ2-2	TGTGCCAGCAGTCGTGGAGGACAGCTGTTTTTT	CASSRGGQLFF
TRBV19	TRBD2	.	TRBJ2-2	TGTGCCAGTAGTTCACAGATTATAGCGGGAGGGCCTCCCGGGGAGCTGTTTTTT	CASSSQIIAGGPPGELFF
TRBV5-1	.	few	TRBJ1-4	TGCGCCAGCAGCTTGACAGGAGCTAATGAAAAACTGTTTTTT	CASSLTGANEKLFF
TRBV18	TRBD1	.	TRBJ1-1	TGTGCCAGCTCCCCCCGGCAGGGGGCTGAAGCTTTCTTT	CASSPRQGAEAFF
TRBV6-5	TRBD1	.	TRBJ1-2	TGTGCCAGCAGTCTATGGGACAGGGATGGCTACACCTTC	CASSLWDRDGYTF
TRBV28	.	.	TRBJ2-2	TGTGCCAGCAGTCGGATCACGGCTCCTAGTCCCGGGGAGCTGTTTTTT	CASSRITAPSPGELFF
TRBV19	TRBD1	.	TRBJ2-7	TGTGCCAGTAGTCCCAGGGGGCGGGGCTCCTACGAGCAGTACTTC	CASSPRGRGSYEQYF
TRBV12-5	TRBD1	.	TRBJ1-1	TGTGCTAGTGGTTTGGTACAACGGCGGACAGGGACAGAGGAGAACACTGAAGCTTTCTTT	CASGLVQRRTGTEENTEAFF
TRBV19	TRBD1	.	TRBJ1-2	TGTGCCAGTAGGTCTTCAGGGGGCGTGGGCTACACCTTC	CASRSSGGVGYTF
TRBV29-1	.	.	TRBJ1-4	TGCAGCGCCCAGGCAACTAATGAAAAACTGTTTTTT	CSAQATNEKLFF